This TCR beta chain was captured in a study of post-analysis software for immune sequencing data (dated by TCRdb to between 2014 and 2016). Notes on the research overall: Relapsing-remitting, secondary progressive and progressive-relapsing multiple sclerosis were recorded as disease courses, and subtype annotation was lacking for some patients. The patient repertoires were set against eleven to twelve previously published healthy control repertoires from donors whose ages ranged from about 6 to 25 years. A subset of samples was prepared in parallel using single-end sample barcoding, then pooled and co-amplified after Illumina adapter ligation. Here is what the overall study found, with its caveats: Direct clustering with F measure revealed strong co-clustering of samples prepared in the same batch, which led to a batch-effect correction. Significantly lower normalized Chao1 diversity was found in multiple sclerosis patients than in controls, suggesting substantial peripheral T-cell clonal expansion. The multiple sclerosis patient group was slightly younger than the control group. Several TRBV segments, including TRBV5-6, TRBV5-1 and TRBV20-1, were significantly more frequent in patients than controls.

Notes on this clonotype: Its antigen has not been determined. The record has no base qualities; no much larger clone is one base away.

CDR1 is given as ENHRY and CDR2 as SYGVKD, both from the germline V gene. From its cysteine to its phenylalanine, the CDR3 spans 13 amino acids. Just the 39-base CDR3 DNA is kept, in frame starting at base 1. V was cut back by 5 bases and J by 4 bases, leaving a gap of 9 bases between them. The library was produced with PCR. Sequencing was carried out with an Illumina HiSeq 2500. To reduce PCR and sequencing biases, unique molecular identifiers were incorporated into the TCR beta cDNA libraries. Approximately 500,000 cDNA molecules were obtained for every 1 to 10 million input T cells, so each molecule roughly corresponded to one T cell. The patient libraries were prepared and sequenced with the same protocol used for the earlier healthy control dataset. Samples belonging to the same batch were prepared together, multiplexed and sequenced on a shared HiSeq lane. From the authors' description of their analysis: Raw barcoded reads were processed with MIGEC, discarding single-read molecular identifier groups before consensus assembly and CDR3 extraction. Clonotype tables were post-analysed with VDJtools, and diversity was normalized by down-sampling all datasets to the smallest sample size. To correct batch-related cross-sample contamination, repertoire overlap clustering matched CDR3 amino acid sequences but not nucleotide sequences. Clones were called with MiXCR by TCRdb after fastp trimmed the public reads at Q25, and only in-frame beta chains were retained. Every CDR3 protein is listed once, alongside the most common genes and DNA of its rows. For this entry, the V and J calls and clone size follow TCRdb and not the study's own pipeline. In all, the sample holds just over 250,000 distinct CDR3 sequences, and 36% of those were seen once. Clones ranked in the top ten supply around 4.8% of the sample.

To demonstrate the VDJtools post-analysis software, the study profiled TCR beta repertoires from the peripheral blood of about a dozen young patients with multiple sclerosis. Multiple sclerosis patients were children and adolescents aged about 6 to 15 years. The sample was blood. This chain joins TRBV10-3 to TRBJ1-5, and perhaps TRBD1 as D gene, on 5 matching bases. This TCR was recovered from a girl aged 5-17 years with multiple sclerosis. The base sequence is TGTGCCATCAGTCGGGACGGTAATCAGCCCCAGCATTTT. Translation gives CAISRDGNQPQHF.